The 25 T cell receptor beta chains below were found in one sample sequenced in a study of T cell responses to AZD1222 COVID-19 vaccine. TCRdb keeps only in-frame clones here, not all; method: immunoSEQ multiplex PCR. The sample lists over 130,000 clones; less than 95% were seen once. Here the sequenced sample was peripheral blood, taken on day 0 of AZD1222 vaccination. Receptor source: an adult in good health.

The gene calls are TRBV7-3 and TRBJ2-7; D perhaps matches TRBD2 (6 bases). Germline V CDR1 and CDR2: SGHTA, FQGTGA. The CDR3 extends over 13 amino acids. V gave up 4 bases and J gave up 3 bases, with 10 bases separating them. CDR3 sequence (DNA): TGTGCCAGCAGCTCAGCGGAGGGCTACGAGCAGTACGTC. This sequence encodes CASSSAEGYEQYV.

The rearrangement links TRBV19 to TRBJ1-2; 7 bases are a match to TRBD1. The CDR3 sequence is 16 residues long. The V gene end was trimmed by 0 bases and the J gene end by 1 base; junction bases not matched to a gene: 5. CDR1 is LNHDA, CDR2 SQIVND, per germline (reference sequence). For the CDR3, the DNA is TGTGCCAGTAGTATAGATCGGACAGGTGTTAACTATGGCTACACCTTC. Its protein product is CASSIDRTGVNYGYTF.

The chain joins TRBV14 to TRBJ2-1; 15 bases line up with TRBD2. Germline CDR1 and CDR2: SGHDN and FVKESK. Trimming cost V 6 bases and J 3 bases; bases outside gene matches: 9. The CDR3 sequence is 18 residues long. CDR3 region: CASRVGLAGGTNYNEQFF. As DNA, the CDR3 is TGTGCCAGCAGAGTGGGACTAGCGGGAGGTACAAACTACAATGAGCAGTTCTTC.

This clone was found once. The chain is built from TRBV4-1 and TRBJ2-2; TRBD1 aligns across 7 bases. J lost 6 bases, V lost 4 bases, and 5 bases had no gene match. CDR3 size: 14 residues. Germline lookup yields CDR1 MGHRA and CDR2 YSYEKL. CDR3: CASSRYRGAGELFF. As DNA, the CDR3 is TGCGCCAGCAGCCGCTACAGGGGCGCCGGGGAGCTGTTTTTT.

This clone was counted a single time. This chain joins TRBV27 and TRBJ2-2; D remains ambiguous. Germline V lookup: CDR1 MNHEY, CDR2 SMNVEV (reference sequence). Trimming pared 1 base from V and 6 bases from J, leaving 6 bases between. The length of the CDR3 is 13 residues. The chain's CDR3 is CASSLYVAGELFF. In nucleotides, the CDR3 is TGTGCCAGCAGTTTATACGTAGCCGGGGAGCTGTTTTTT.

The V call is TRBV5-5, the J call TRBJ2-7, with TRBD2 matching over 8 bases. J gave up 2 bases and V 0 bases, and 4 bases lay outside the gene matches. This CDR3 is 15 amino acids long. Germline CDR1 SGHKS, CDR2 YYEKEE (reference sequence). Written as DNA, the CDR3 is TGTGCCAGCAGCTTGGGGCTAGCGGGTCCCTACGAGCAGTACGTC. Translating it yields CASSLGLAGPYEQYV.

The rearrangement uses TRBV28 and TRBJ1-5, with D possibly matching TRBD1 (5 bases). V was trimmed by 3 bases and J by 14 bases, leaving 17 bases between them. This CDR3 is built from 13 residues. From germline, CDR1 is MDHEN and CDR2 SYDVKM. The CDR3 bases are TGTGCCAGCAGTTTGGGACGGGAGATAAGTGAGCATTTT. Protein: CASSLGREISEHF.

V and J are TRBV19 and TRBJ1-6; D not certain. V was clipped by 9 bases and J by 10 bases, with 19 bases between them. Per germline, CDR1 LNHDA and CDR2 SQIVND (reference sequence). The CDR3 length is 14 residues. CDR3 region: CASRTLETGSPLHF. The DNA of the CDR3 is TGTGCCAGCCGTACCTTGGAAACGGGGTCACCCCTCCACTTT.

The chain carries TRBV7-6 and TRBJ1-2, with a tentative D call TRBD1 (6 bases). Germline lookup yields CDR1 SGHVS and CDR2 FNYEAQ. V lost 5 bases and J 4 bases, leaving 23 bases between the germline ends. CDR3 size: 17 residues. CDR3 amino acids: CASSRNSQGPEVYGYTF. As DNA, the CDR3 is TGTGCCAGCAGCCGGAACTCTCAGGGGCCTGAGGTCTATGGCTACACCTTC.

The genes are TRBV27 and TRBJ2-1; 9 bases map to TRBD2. CDR1 is MNHEY, CDR2 SMNVEV, per germline (reference sequence). The CDR3 has 15 residues. Losses at the gene ends were 8 bases for V and 6 bases for J; bases not matched to a gene: 11. DNA for the CDR3: TGTGCCAGCGGAGGATTAGTAGCGGGAGCCAATGAGCAGTTCTTC. This gives the protein CASGGLVAGANEQFF.

The chain joins TRBV9 to TRBJ2-3; 12 bases map to TRBD2. Germline V lookup: CDR1 SGDLS, CDR2 YYNGEE. Unmatched junction bases numbered 5, after V lost 4 bases and J lost 5 bases. The CDR3 loop spans 15 amino acids. The CDR3 DNA is TGTGCCAGCAGCCCCCGACTAGCGGGGGTAGATACGCAGTATTTT. It is translated as CASSPRLAGVDTQYF.

This clone has only a few counts. This sequence joins TRBV24-1 and TRBJ1-2; D unresolved. Per the germline V gene, CDR1 is KGHDR and CDR2 is SFDVKD. This CDR3 region has 14 residues. Trimming stripped 2 bases from V and 0 bases from J, with 6 bases between. The CDR3 DNA reads as TGTGCCACCAGTGATTATGGTCCTAACTATGGCTACACCTTC. It codes for CATSDYGPNYGYTF.

This clone showed up just a few times. The V and J genes are TRBV15 and TRBJ1-6; D is undetermined. From germline, CDR1 is LNHNV and CDR2 YYDKDF (reference sequence). Trimming cost V 0 bases and J 5 bases, with 17 bases left between them. CDR3 length: 18 amino acids. The CDR3 DNA follows: TGTGCCACCAGCAGAGACCTAATTACCGGGTCCAATAATTCACCCCTCCACTTT. Encoded protein: CATSRDLITGSNNSPLHF.

The V call is TRBV30, the J call TRBJ1-2; TRBD1 matches at 7 bases. This CDR3 is 15 amino acids long. From germline, CDR1 is GTSNPN and CDR2 SVGIG (reference sequence). With V trimmed by 4 bases and J by 0 bases, 8 bases remained unmatched. CDR3 amino acids: CAWIPGTASNYGYTF. For the CDR3, the DNA is TGTGCCTGGATCCCAGGGACAGCCTCTAACTATGGCTACACCTTC. The whole variable domain, filled in from reference TRBV30 and TRBJ1-2, reads SQTIHQWPATLVQPVGSPLSLECTVEGTSNPNLYWYRQAAGRGLQLLFYSVGIGQISSEVPQNLSASRPQDRQFILSSKKLLLSDSGFYLCAWIPGTASNYGYTFGSGTRLTVV.

The rearrangement links TRBV6-2 or TRBV6-3 to TRBJ1-2; a weak D match, TRBD1 (6 bases). This CDR3 spans 15 amino acids. V gave up 0 bases and J gave up 4 bases, with 12 bases separating them. CDR1 and CDR2 (germline): MNHEY, SVGEGT. This CDR3 is CASSYSTGEVYGYTF. CDR3 bases: TGTGCCAGCAGTTACTCGACAGGCGAGGTCTATGGCTACACCTTC.

The chain combines TRBV27 with TRBJ2-3, with D unresolved. The germline V gene encodes CDR1 MNHEY and CDR2 SMNVEV (reference sequence). V gave up 5 bases and J gave up 2 bases, with 14 bases separating them. The length of the CDR3 is 15 residues. The CDR3 bases are TGTGCCAGCAGTCCCGCGTACGGTAACACAGATACGCAGTATTTT. Amino acids: CASSPAYGNTDTQYF.

The chain carries TRBV14 and TRBJ1-2, with D tentatively TRBD1 (6 bases). Germline V CDR1 and CDR2: SGHDN, FVKESK. This CDR3 is built from 14 residues. V lost 4 bases, J lost 4 bases, and 13 bases lay in between. The CDR3 DNA reads TGTGCCAGCAGCCCTTTCGGACAGCCCTATGGCTACACCTTC. As protein: CASSPFGQPYGYTF.

V gene TRBV5-1 combines with J gene TRBJ2-6, with D unresolved. The CDR3 sequence is 16 residues long. V dropped 0 bases and J dropped 6 bases, with 13 bases sitting between them. Per the germline V gene, CDR1 is SGHRS and CDR2 is YFSETQ. The CDR3 here is CASSLAISLLANVLTF. Here the CDR3 DNA reads TGCGCCAGCAGCTTGGCCATATCGCTCCTGGCCAACGTCCTGACTTTC.

CDR3 sequence reads: CASTLSGQTTDTQYF. The DNA of the CDR3 is TGTGCCAGCACCCTTTCGGGACAAACTACAGATACGCAGTATTTT. The chain links TRBV5-4 to TRBJ2-3; D perhaps matches TRBD1 (6 bases). Trimming removed 6 bases from V and 3 bases from J, with 17 bases in between. The germline V gene encodes CDR1 SGHNT and CDR2 YYREEE (reference sequence). CDR3 size: 15 residues.

This clone has at least ten counts. The gene calls are TRBV19 and TRBJ1-4; D gene uncertain. The CDR3 sequence is 18 residues long. With 0 bases removed from V and 0 bases from J, the gap between germline ends came to 14 bases. Per the germline V gene, CDR1 is LNHDA and CDR2 is SQIVND (reference sequence). The DNA of the CDR3 is TGTGCCAGTAGTATAGAGGTTTACACAGTTGCAACTAATGAAAAACTGTTTTTT. It translates to CASSIEVYTVATNEKLFF.

The chain recombines TRBV28 with TRBJ2-7; 7 bases are shared with TRBD1. The V segment lost 5 bases and the J segment 0 bases; nucleotides outside the gene matches: 7. CDR1 and CDR2 (germline): MDHEN, SYDVKM. This CDR3 spans 15 amino acids. CDR3 sequence reads: CASSPGTANSYEQYV. The CDR3 coding sequence is TGTGCCAGCAGTCCCGGGACAGCGAACTCCTACGAGCAGTACGTC.

This rearrangement joins TRBV7-6 to TRBJ2-5, with 11 positions matching TRBD2. Losses at the gene ends were 5 bases for V and 2 bases for J; bases not matched to a gene: 4. This CDR3 spans 15 amino acids. Germline assignment: CDR1 SGHVS and CDR2 FNYEAQ. The CDR3 DNA follows: TGTGCCAGCAGCAAGCGACTAGCGGGGCAAGAGACCCAGTACTTC. It codes for CASSKRLAGQETQYF.

The chain employs TRBV7-9 and TRBJ2-7; maybe TRBD2 (6 bases). Trimming shortened V by 5 bases and J by 3 bases, and 17 bases separated the two germline ends. This CDR3 is built from 15 residues. Germline V gives CDR1 SEHNR, CDR2 FQNEAQ (reference sequence). CDR3 DNA: TGTGCCAGCAGCACTCCTCGGGACTTTCACTACGAGCAGTACGTC. Amino acids: CASSTPRDFHYEQYV.

The chain recombines TRBV5-1 with TRBJ2-1, with D perhaps matching TRBD2 (5 bases). The V end lost 4 bases, the J end lost 4 bases, and 6 bases lay between the germline ends. This CDR3 contains 12 residues. The germline V gene has CDR1 SGHRS and CDR2 YFSETQ. CDR3 bases: TGCGCCAGCAGCGAGGGTTACAATGAGCAGTTCTTC. Translated, it gives CASSEGYNEQFF.

The gene calls are TRBV4-1 and TRBJ2-3, with D uncertain. CDR3 length: 13 amino acids. In germline, CDR1 is MGHRA, CDR2 YSYEKL. V was shortened by 0 bases and J by 4 bases, with 5 bases between the two germline ends. CDR3 in amino acids: CASSQDISDTQYF. Written as DNA, the CDR3 is TGCGCCAGCAGCCAAGATATTTCAGATACGCAGTATTTT.